These 12 T cell receptor beta chains came from one sample sequenced in a study of CD4 T cells in relation to SARS-CoV-2 and coronaviruses. Data came from immunoSEQ multiplex PCR; TCRdb stores just in-frame clones and leaves some out. The table has about 47,000 clones, 82% seen once. For these TCRs, the target antigens are not known. Sequencing was done on a sample of naive CD4+ T cells from PBMCs, cultured in vitro. Noted subset: naive CD4+ T cells isolated by negative enrichment. Receptors were obtained from an adult with COVID-19.

A single count supports this clone. V usage is TRBV28 and J usage is TRBJ1-5; no firm D call. The CDR3 has 14 amino acids. Trimming cost V 1 base and J 3 bases, with 7 bases left between them. Germline CDR1 reads MDHEN; CDR2 reads SYDVKM. The CDR3 DNA reads as TGTGCCAGCAGTTTATTTCTCTTCAATCAGCCCCAGCATTTT. Translated, it gives CASSLFLFNQPQHF.

This clone has a handful of counts. The chain joins TRBV7-3 to TRBJ1-1; D remains unclear. Germline CDR1 reads SGHTA; CDR2 reads FQGTGA. The CDR3 covers 15 residues. V was shortened by 1 base and J by 2 bases, with 11 bases between the two germline ends. The CDR3 is CASSLSPLLNTEAFF. The CDR3 nucleotides read TGTGCCAGCAGCTTAAGCCCGTTACTAAACACTGAAGCTTTCTTT.

The V call is TRBV12-3 or TRBV12-4, the J call TRBJ2-1; D gene uncertain. V was cut by 5 bases and J by 0 bases, with 5 bases left in between. The CDR3 sequence is 13 residues long. The DNA for the CDR3 is TGTGCCAGCAGTCGGAACTCCTACAATGAGCAGTTCTTC. Protein product: CASSRNSYNEQFF.

This chain uses TRBV24-1 with TRBJ2-1; 7 positions match TRBD1. Germline-derived CDR1 and CDR2 are KGHDR and SFDVKD. This CDR3 comprises 14 residues. V lost 3 bases and J lost 4; bases outside the gene matches: 2. The CDR3 DNA follows: TGTGCCACCAGTGATAAGGGACAGTACAATGAGCAGTTCTTC. It encodes CATSDKGQYNEQFF.

This chain connects TRBV3-1 (or the pseudogene TRBV3-2) to TRBJ2-7; 12 nucleotides align to TRBD1. Per the germline V gene, CDR1 is LGHDT and CDR2 is YNNKEL (reference sequence). Unmatched junction bases numbered 25, after V lost 3 bases and J lost 10 bases. This CDR3 region has 20 residues. CDR3 loop: CASSQKWAGQGAPTRPLQYF. The CDR3 DNA follows: TGTGCCAGCAGCCAGAAGTGGGCGGGACAGGGGGCTCCTACGAGACCGTTACAGTACTTC.

The V gene is TRBV28, the J gene TRBJ2-7; 8 bases align to TRBD1. Germline V CDR1 and CDR2: MDHEN, SYDVKM. CDR3 length: 14 residues. V shed 5 bases and J 2 bases; nucleotides not matched to a gene: 5. The CDR3 is CASSRQGLTYEQYF. The DNA for the CDR3 is TGTGCCAGCAGTCGACAGGGGCTAACCTACGAGCAGTACTTC.

This chain links TRBV14 with TRBJ2-7; 13 bases match TRBD2. Trimming removed 2 bases from V and 5 bases from J; junction bases left unmatched: 3. The CDR3 runs 15 residues. Per germline, CDR1 SGHDN and CDR2 FVKESK. CDR3 amino acids: CASSQKGLAGNEQYF. For the CDR3, the DNA is TGTGCCAGCAGCCAAAAGGGACTAGCGGGAAACGAGCAGTACTTC.

The chain is built from TRBV5-8 and TRBJ2-1; unclear D gene. The V end lost 0 bases, the J end lost 0 bases, and 7 bases lay between the germline ends. Germline V gene lookup returns CDR1 SGHTS and CDR2 YDEGEE. The CDR3 has 15 amino acids. The DNA for the CDR3 is TGTGCCAGCAGCTTGGGTCGGTACTCCTACAATGAGCAGTTCTTC. It codes for CASSLGRYSYNEQFF. The entire variable domain, with the rest obtained from reference TRBV5-8 and TRBJ2-1, is as follows: EAGVTQSPTHLIKTRGQQATLRCSPISGHTSVYWYQQALGLGLQFLLWYDEGEERNRGNFPPRFSGRQFPNYSSELNVNALELEDSALYLCASSLGRYSYNEQFFGPGTRLTVL.

There are a few counts of this clone. The CDR3 DNA reads as TGCGCCAGCAGCCCGGGACAGGGACGTGGCTACACCTTC. As protein: CASSPGQGRGYTF. The chain combines TRBV5-1 with TRBJ1-2; 9 nucleotides agree with TRBD1. CDR1 SGHRS and CDR2 YFSETQ come from the germline V gene. This CDR3 is 13 amino acids long. V lost 4 bases and J lost 7; bases outside the gene matches: 5.

V is TRBV6-2 or TRBV6-3 and J is TRBJ2-7; D is perhaps TRBD1 (6 bases). V dropped 5 bases and J dropped 1 base, with 9 bases sitting between them. The CDR3 totals 13 residues. CDR1 and CDR2 from the germline V gene are MNHEY and SVGEGT. CDR3 amino acids: CASSVGQSYEQYF. CDR3 DNA: TGTGCCAGCAGTGTCGGACAGTCCTACGAGCAGTACTTC.

The chain uses TRBV7-8 and TRBJ2-7; possibly TRBD1 for D (6 bases). The CDR3 is 16 amino acids. Germline CDR1 is SGHVS and CDR2 is FQNEAQ. V was cut by 1 base and J by 2 bases, with 15 bases left in between. The CDR3 spells CASSLEPGRGPYEQYF. CDR3 bases: TGTGCCAGCAGCTTAGAGCCTGGCAGGGGTCCCTACGAGCAGTACTTC.

As for this clone: The junction and the germline gene differ at one end; a read error may be behind it. Different DNA sequences within this sample yield the same CDR3. The chain carries TRBV5-1 and TRBJ1-1; D not resolved. CDR1 is SGHRS and CDR2 is YFSETQ in the germline V gene. The CDR3 is 13 amino acids. The CDR3 coding sequence is TGCGCCAGTAGCTTTCGGGGGAACACTGAAGCTTTCTTT. Amino acid sequence: CASSFRGNTEAFF.